Listed here are 30 T cell receptor beta chains from one sample, sequenced in a study of immune evolution from preneoplasia to lung adenocarcinoma. Sequencing was performed with immunoSEQ multiplex PCR; in TCRdb, only in-frame clones are kept and a portion is missing. The table records 3,700 or so clones, about nine tenths of them present only once. The sequencing input was FFPE minimally invasive lung adenocarcinoma tissue. Source of these receptors: a donor aged 70 or older with lung adenocarcinoma.

The count of this clone is one. The chain recombines TRBV7-3 with TRBJ2-3; D is uncertain. CDR3 size: 14 residues. V lost 1 base, J lost 0 bases, and 5 bases lay in between. The germline V gene has CDR1 SGHTA and CDR2 FQGTGA. The CDR3 sequence: CASSLNPSTDTQYF. In nucleotides, the CDR3 is TGTGCCAGCAGCTTAAACCCCAGCACAGATACGCAGTATTTT.

The rearrangement links TRBV7-2 to TRBJ2-5; possibly TRBD1 or TRBD2 for D (6 bases each). Between the trimmed V and J ends, which lost 6 bases and 4 bases, there was a span of 18 bases. The CDR3 totals 15 residues. CDR1 is SGHTA and CDR2 is FQGNSA in the germline V gene. CDR3 residues: CASSSGGGRRETQYF. The CDR3 nucleotides read TGTGCCAGCAGTTCTGGAGGGGGGAGACGAGAGACCCAGTACTTC.

This chain joins TRBV2 and TRBJ2-7, with 12 nucleotides matching TRBD1. The trim removed 6 bases at V and 2 bases at J, leaving 2 bases unmatched. This CDR3 is 14 amino acids long. Germline loops: CDR1 SNHLY, CDR2 FYNNEI. The CDR3 DNA sequence: TGTGCCAGCAGGAGGGACAGGGGGCCCTACGAGCAGTACTTC. Translation: CASRRDRGPYEQYF.

This chain connects TRBV9 to TRBJ1-4, with 7 bases that match TRBD1. V was pared by 0 bases and J by 5 bases, with 4 bases of the junction left unmatched. Germline-derived CDR1 and CDR2 are SGDLS and YYNGEE. The CDR3 consists of 15 residues. For the CDR3, the DNA is TGTGCCAGCAGCGTAGGACAGGGTGGGAATGAAAAACTGTTTTTT. Its protein product is CASSVGQGGNEKLFF.

The V gene is TRBV7-8, the J gene TRBJ2-1, with D unclear. From germline, CDR1 is SGHVS and CDR2 FQNEAQ. The CDR3 runs to 11 residues. Trimming took off 4 bases at V and 6 bases at J, with 4 bases between the two ends. Here the CDR3 DNA reads TGTGCCAGCAGCTCCCTCAATGAGCAGTTCTTC. Translation: CASSSLNEQFF.

The chain has TRBV7-2 and TRBJ2-3; D remains unclear. V was trimmed by 4 bases and J by 4 bases, leaving 15 bases between them. CDR3 size: 15 residues. Germline values: CDR1 SGHTA, CDR2 FQGNSA. The CDR3 bases are TGTGCCAGCAGCTCACGGACCACATTCCCAGATACGCAGTATTTT. Amino acids: CASSSRTTFPDTQYF.

This clone was seen once. CDR3 bases: TGTGCCAGTAGTAGGGTAGGGATTAACAATGAGCAGTTCTTC. Encoded protein: CASSRVGINNEQFF. The chain couples TRBV19 to TRBJ2-1; D is undetermined. From germline, CDR1 is LNHDA and CDR2 SQIVND (reference sequence). The CDR3 is 14 amino acids. V was pared by 4 bases and J by 5 bases, with 12 bases between. Using reference TRBV19 and TRBJ2-1 for the parts outside the CDR3, the full variable domain is DGGITQSPKYLFRKEGQNVTLSCEQNLNHDAMYWYRQDPGQGLRLIYYSQIVNDFQKGDIAEGYSVSREKKESFPLTVTSAQKNPTAFYLCASSRVGINNEQFFGPGTRLTVL.

The chain has TRBV2 and TRBJ2-5; 8 bases are a match to TRBD1. Looked up from germline, CDR1 is SNHLY and CDR2 is FYNNEI. The CDR3 extends over 14 amino acids. With 7 bases clipped from V and 5 bases from J, the junction kept 9 bases outside the gene matches. DNA of the CDR3: TGTGCCAGCAAATCTTCAGGGGGCAGCGAGACCCAGTACTTC. It codes for CASKSSGGSETQYF.

This rearrangement joins TRBV6-1 to TRBJ2-1; 8 positions agree with TRBD2. J lost 6 bases, V lost 4 bases, and 8 bases had no gene match. Germline assignment: CDR1 MNHNS and CDR2 SASEGT. This CDR3 has 15 amino acids. This CDR3 reads CASSATSGLVNEQFF. The CDR3 DNA is TGTGCCAGCAGTGCCACTAGCGGCCTCGTCAATGAGCAGTTCTTC.

The chain has TRBV28 and TRBJ2-7; TRBD1 matches at 7 bases. Germline CDR1 reads MDHEN; CDR2 reads SYDVKM. This CDR3 is built from 14 residues. Losses at the gene ends were 1 base for V and 2 bases for J; bases not matched to a gene: 2. For the CDR3, the DNA is TGTGCCAGCAGTTTATTAGACAGGGCCTACGAGCAGTACTTC. It specifies CASSLLDRAYEQYF.

The chain combines TRBV6-1 with TRBJ2-7; possibly TRBD2 for D (5 bases). CDR3 length: 13 amino acids. Germline CDR1 reads MNHNS; CDR2 reads SASEGT. Trimming removed 3 bases from V and 6 bases from J, with 12 bases in between. The CDR3 is CASSDLGNGEQYF. The CDR3 DNA reads as TGTGCCAGCAGTGACCTCGGGAACGGCGAGCAGTACTTC.

This clone was detected only once. The chain carries TRBV11-2 and TRBJ1-1, with 8 bases lining up with TRBD1. The V gene's germline CDR1 is SGHAT and CDR2 FQNNGV. Germline trimming cut 4 bases from V and 3 bases from J; bases unmatched to any gene: 4. This CDR3 has 14 residues. The CDR3, as DNA: TGTGCCAGCAGCTCCCAGGGGGCGTACACTGAAGCTTTCTTT. It translates to CASSSQGAYTEAFF.

This clone has just a few counts. The chain is built from TRBV6-1 and TRBJ1-4, with D possibly TRBD1 on 6 matching bases. Germline V lookup: CDR1 MNHNS, CDR2 SASEGT. The ends were cut back, 4 bases at V and 7 bases at J, with 13 bases in the middle. The CDR3 is 14 residues long. The CDR3 DNA sequence: TGTGCCAGCAGTGGAAACAGGGAAATTGAAAAACTGTTTTTT. Amino acids: CASSGNREIEKLFF.

The CDR3: CASSQAVGEKNQPQHF. The CDR3, as DNA: TGCGCCAGCAGCCAAGCTGTCGGGGAGAAAAATCAGCCCCAGCATTTT. The rearrangement joins TRBV4-3 to TRBJ1-5, with D unclear. V was cut by 1 base and J by 4 bases, with 14 bases left in between. CDR3 length equals 16 residues. Germline CDR1 LGHNA, CDR2 YSLEER.

V gene TRBV7-2 combines with J gene TRBJ1-4, with D possibly TRBD1 on 5 matching bases. Germline V CDR1 and CDR2: SGHTA, FQGNSA. This CDR3 is 14 amino acids long. Trimming removed 5 bases at V and 4 bases at J, with 11 bases between. The CDR3 sequence is CASSPGTLNEKLFF. The CDR3 DNA reads TGTGCCAGCAGCCCCGGGACTCTTAATGAAAAACTGTTTTTT.

The CDR3 protein is CASSLVGGSSGEQYF. DNA for the CDR3: TGCGCCAGCAGCTTGGTCGGGGGCTCCTCGGGCGAGCAGTACTTC. The chain uses TRBV5-1 and TRBJ2-7; D is tentatively TRBD1 or TRBD2 (6 bases each). Trimming removed 0 bases at V and 6 bases at J, with 16 bases between. CDR3 size: 15 residues. Germline CDR1 is SGHRS and CDR2 is YFSETQ.

V and J are TRBV5-1 and TRBJ2-1; no clear D. Trimming removed 5 bases at V and 6 bases at J, with 15 bases between. Germline CDR1 and CDR2: SGHRS and YFSETQ. The length of the CDR3 is 14 residues. CDR3 residues: CASRLGLPSNEQFF. CDR3 in DNA: TGCGCCAGCAGGCTTGGGCTACCATCCAATGAGCAGTTCTTC. Looking up the rest from reference TRBV5-1 and TRBJ2-1 gives the full variable domain: KAGVTQTPRYLIKTRGQQVTLSCSPISGHRSVSWYQQTPGQGLQFLFEYFSETQRNKGNFPGRFSGRQFSNSRSEMNVSTLELGDSALYLCASRLGLPSNEQFFGPGTRLTVL.

The chain recombines TRBV5-1 with TRBJ2-7, with D possibly matching TRBD2 (6 bases). The CDR3 is 15 amino acids. Looked up from germline, CDR1 is SGHRS and CDR2 is YFSETQ. V was shortened by 4 bases and J by 3 bases, with 17 bases between the two germline ends. CDR3 sequence reads: CASSLGMTSNYEQYF. In nucleotides, the CDR3 is TGCGCCAGCAGCCTTGGCATGACTAGTAACTACGAGCAGTACTTC.

This clone was picked up a small number of times. V gene TRBV11-1 combines with J gene TRBJ2-7; perhaps TRBD1 as D (6 bases). With 5 bases removed from V and 6 bases from J, the gap between germline ends came to 11 bases. Germline V gives CDR1 SGHAT, CDR2 FQDESV (reference sequence). The length of the CDR3 is 12 residues. The CDR3 region has the DNA TGTGCCAGCAGCCCTACAGGGATCGAGCAGTACTTC. Its protein is CASSPTGIEQYF.

This chain connects TRBV5-6 to TRBJ1-2; possibly TRBD1 for D (5 bases). The V gene lost 1 base and the J gene lost 4 bases, with 23 bases spanning the gap. In germline, CDR1 is SGHDT, CDR2 YYEEEE. The CDR3 totals 18 residues. CDR3 bases: TGTGCCAGCAGCTTGACGGGACGGATGATGTCAGTCGTCTATGGCTACACCTTC. It translates to CASSLTGRMMSVVYGYTF.

The genes are TRBV9 and TRBJ1-3; D unclear. This CDR3 region has 17 residues. Trimming removed 0 bases at V and 4 bases at J, with 17 bases between. The germline gives CDR1 SGDLS, CDR2 YYNGEE. The CDR3 region is CASSVEFWPDGGNTIYF. The CDR3 DNA sequence: TGTGCCAGCAGCGTAGAGTTCTGGCCTGATGGAGGAAACACCATATATTTT.

The chain recombines TRBV7-9 with TRBJ2-3; the D gene is possibly TRBD2 (5 bases). Germline CDR1 reads SEHNR; CDR2 reads FQNEAQ (reference sequence). Trimming pared 2 bases from V and 2 bases from J, leaving 14 bases between. CDR3 length: 16 amino acids. The DNA of the CDR3 is TGTGCCAGCAGCTTAAACGGAGGTCGGAACACAGATACGCAGTATTTT. Its protein product is CASSLNGGRNTDTQYF.

In this sample, this clone turned up a few times. The V and J genes are TRBV28 and TRBJ2-7; D is possibly TRBD2 (6 bases). The germline V and J ends were trimmed by 4 bases and 4 bases, with 17 bases remaining between them. Looked up from germline, CDR1 is MDHEN and CDR2 is SYDVKM. The CDR3 is made up of 15 amino acids. DNA of the CDR3: TGTGCCAGCAGTTACCAGGGACTGCCACCTTACGAGCAGTACTTC. Protein product: CASSYQGLPPYEQYF.

In its sample, this clone was seen once. The chain has TRBV15 and TRBJ1-5, with TRBD1 as a possible D gene (6 bases). In germline, CDR1 is LNHNV, CDR2 YYDKDF (reference sequence). V was trimmed by 2 bases and J by 4 bases, leaving 12 bases between them. This CDR3 has 15 amino acids. CDR3 coding DNA: TGTGCCACCAGCAGAACAGGGAGGGAAAATCAGCCCCAGCATTTT. Encoded protein: CATSRTGRENQPQHF.

The chain couples TRBV6-5 to TRBJ2-7; no reliable D call. V lost 0 bases to trimming and J lost 4 bases, with 16 bases between them. The CDR3 is made up of 16 amino acids. CDR1 and CDR2 from the germline V gene are MNHEY and SVGAGI. In DNA form, the CDR3 reads TGTGCCAGCAGTTACTCAGGTCGATCTTTCGGATACGAGCAGTACTTC. The encoded protein is CASSYSGRSFGYEQYF.

This rearrangement joins TRBV11-2 to TRBJ2-5; tentatively, D is TRBD1 (5 bases). The CDR3 extends over 14 amino acids. Germline V gives CDR1 SGHAT, CDR2 FQNNGV. V was trimmed by 6 bases and J by 5 bases, leaving 16 bases between them. DNA of the CDR3: TGTGCCAGCAGACAAAATGCAGGGTATGAGACCCAGTACTTC. The encoded protein is CASRQNAGYETQYF.

The V call is TRBV4-1, the J call TRBJ2-5, with D perhaps matching TRBD1 (5 bases). Germline V gene sequence: CDR1 MGHRA, CDR2 YSYEKL. The V and J ends lost 0 bases and 10 bases respectively, with 12 bases between them. The CDR3 covers 13 residues. Here the CDR3 reads CASSQDSSTVQYF. CDR3 DNA sequence: TGCGCCAGCAGCCAAGATTCTTCGACAGTCCAGTACTTC.

This chain joins TRBV4-2 and TRBJ2-1; 9 nucleotides agree with TRBD2. The CDR3 is 16 amino acids. Germline assignment: CDR1 LGHNA and CDR2 YNFKEQ. V shed 0 bases and J 5 bases; nucleotides not matched to a gene: 5. CDR3 sequence reads: CASSQELAGANNEQFF. The CDR3 nucleotides are TGTGCCAGCAGCCAAGAACTAGCGGGTGCGAACAATGAGCAGTTCTTC.

The chain carries TRBV7-3 and TRBJ2-2; TRBD2 agrees at 7 bases. The V gene end was trimmed by 5 bases and the J gene end by 4 bases; junction bases not matched to a gene: 7. This CDR3 has 15 amino acids. Germline loops: CDR1 SGHTA, CDR2 FQGTGA. CDR3 amino acids: CASSPRLAATGELFF. CDR3 nucleotides: TGTGCCAGCAGCCCTCGGCTAGCGGCCACCGGGGAGCTGTTTTTT.

The chain employs TRBV29-1 and TRBJ2-3; D tentatively fits TRBD1 or TRBD2 (5 bases each). CDR3 length equals 16 residues. Trimming removed 3 bases at V and 3 bases at J, with 19 bases between. CDR1 and CDR2 (germline): SQVTM, ANQGSEA. CDR3 DNA: TGCAGCGTTGAGCACCGGGACCCCCCGAGGACAGATACGCAGTATTTT. Protein product: CSVEHRDPPRTDTQYF.